These 12 T cell receptor beta chains originate from one sample sequenced in a study of technical replicates of blood from several donors. This table comes from immunoSEQ multiplex PCR, and its TCRdb copy is limited to in-frame clones, with some not included. The sample has under 15,000 clones, around 91% seen once; the top ten hold about 8.5%. Sequenced material: PBMCs. The source of these receptors is a human donor in good health.

The chain has TRBV2 and TRBJ1-5; 7 bases agree with TRBD1. CDR1 is SNHLY, CDR2 FYNNEI, per germline. This CDR3 contains 15 residues. V dropped 6 bases and J dropped 9; count of bases not matched to a gene: 14. CDR3 protein: CASRQGQPTSSPQHF. CDR3 nucleotide sequence: TGTGCCAGCAGACAGGGACAGCCGACGAGTTCGCCCCAGCATTTT.

The V and J genes are TRBV6-1 and TRBJ2-3; TRBD2 might be the D (7 bases). V lost 3 bases to trimming and J lost 4 bases, with 11 bases between them. Germline-derived CDR1 and CDR2 are MNHNS and SASEGT. The CDR3 runs 14 residues. The CDR3 DNA sequence: TGTGCCAGCAGTGAGGGGGGGGCATCAGATACGCAGTATTTT. Translating it yields CASSEGGASDTQYF.

The chain is built from TRBV5-1 and TRBJ2-3, with TRBD1 matching 10 bases. In germline, CDR1 is SGHRS, CDR2 YFSETQ. The CDR3 runs 15 residues. V gave up 1 base and J gave up 6 bases; unmatched junction bases: 5. CDR3 coding DNA: TGCGCCAGCAGCTTGAGGGACAGGGGAGCCGATACGCAGTATTTT. Its translation: CASSLRDRGADTQYF.

The rearrangement uses TRBV7-8 and TRBJ1-1; possibly TRBD1 for D (5 bases). This CDR3 has 15 amino acids. Looked up from germline, CDR1 is SGHVS and CDR2 is FQNEAQ. V lost 5 bases and J 0 bases, leaving 13 bases between the germline ends. CDR3 bases: TGTGCCAGCAGCCCCGGATGGACACTGAACACTGAAGCTTTCTTT. It codes for CASSPGWTLNTEAFF.

This clone was counted once. The rearrangement uses TRBV2 and TRBJ2-7; 7 bases match TRBD1. Unmatched junction bases numbered 4, after V lost 3 bases and J lost 2 bases. This CDR3 comprises 14 residues. The germline V gene has CDR1 SNHLY and CDR2 FYNNEI. In nucleotides, the CDR3 is TGTGCCAGCAGTGACCCGCAGGGGGCCTACGAGCAGTACTTC. This codes for CASSDPQGAYEQYF.

The J gene is TRBJ2-5, the V gene TRBV11-3; 7 nucleotides align to TRBD2. Germline values: CDR1 SGHNT, CDR2 YENEEA. The CDR3 runs 15 residues. After removal of 3 bases from V and 5 bases from J, the junction contained 9 bases not matched to a gene. This CDR3 reads CASSFGTTPWETQYF. The CDR3 nucleotides are TGTGCCAGCAGCTTCGGGACTACCCCATGGGAGACCCAGTACTTC.

This chain uses TRBV27 with TRBJ2-1; TRBD2 matches at 8 bases. The CDR3 has 17 amino acids. Germline V CDR1 and CDR2: MNHEY, SMNVEV (reference sequence). V trimming: 2 bases; J trimming: 6 bases; junction bases outside the gene matches: 12. CDR3 region: CASSLVVGLAGSNEQFF. The CDR3 DNA follows: TGTGCCAGCAGTTTAGTAGTGGGCCTAGCGGGCAGCAATGAGCAGTTCTTC.

The rearrangement joins TRBV6-1 to TRBJ2-7, with TRBD2 identical over 8 bases. CDR3 length equals 15 residues. J was trimmed by 2 bases and V by 0 bases; bases with no gene match: 3. The germline V gene has CDR1 MNHNS and CDR2 SASEGT. DNA of the CDR3: TGTGCCAGCAGTGAAGCGGGACTAGAGGCCTACGAGCAGTACTTC. This sequence encodes CASSEAGLEAYEQYF.

The chain links TRBV5-1 to TRBJ2-1, with 13 bases lining up with TRBD2. This CDR3 is built from 15 residues. Germline CDR1 and CDR2: SGHRS and YFSETQ. V trimming: 2 bases; J trimming: 8 bases; junction bases outside the gene matches: 4. The CDR3 spells CASSFGTSGTDEQFF. DNA of the CDR3: TGCGCCAGCAGCTTTGGGACTAGCGGGACCGATGAGCAGTTCTTC.

This chain links TRBV7-9 with TRBJ2-5; 13 nucleotides match TRBD2. This CDR3 has 19 amino acids. V was clipped by 4 bases and J by 5 bases; unmatched bases: 16. The germline V gene encodes CDR1 SEHNR and CDR2 FQNEAQ (reference sequence). The CDR3 spells CASSSGTSGTPSTRETQYF. The DNA of the CDR3 is TGTGCCAGCAGCTCGGGGACTAGCGGGACCCCCTCGACTCGGGAGACCCAGTACTTC.

The chain links TRBV6-1 to TRBJ1-1, with D possibly matching TRBD1 (6 bases). From germline, CDR1 is MNHNS and CDR2 SASEGT. The CDR3 sequence is 15 residues long. V shed 4 bases and J shed 4 bases, with 16 bases lying between them. This CDR3 reads CASSVQGGERTEAFF. CDR3 DNA: TGTGCCAGCAGTGTACAAGGGGGGGAGCGCACTGAAGCTTTCTTT.

The chain joins TRBV30 to TRBJ2-3; D might be TRBD2 (5 bases). CDR3 length equals 14 residues. The V and J ends lost 4 bases and 0 bases respectively, with 11 bases between them. CDR1 GTSNPN and CDR2 SVGIG come from the germline V gene (reference sequence). The CDR3 sequence: CAWKKGASTDTQYF. CDR3 DNA sequence: TGTGCCTGGAAAAAGGGAGCTAGCACAGATACGCAGTATTTT.